What follows describes a single T cell receptor beta chain. Antigen: not known. The sample comes from a study of OX40 agonist ivuxolimab in advanced cancers. Looking at the study overall: Patients assigned to dose escalation were diagnosed with hepatocellular carcinoma, melanoma, renal cell or head and neck cancer. Past anti-PD-1, anti-PD-L1 or anti-CTLA-4 therapy was accepted, and 40% had received some. Participants, 75% to 90% male, averaged about 56 years of age, ranging from about 20 to 80.

Clones were sequenced by immunoSEQ multiplex PCR, and TCRdb holds only the in-frame ones, with some missing. The sample records 45,000 to 75,000 clones, roughly 77% being singletons. Germline-derived CDR1 and CDR2 are SGHVS and FQNEAQ. There are 13 residues in the CDR3. Trimming left V 5 bases short and J 0 bases short, with 5 bases between. Study observations and caveats: There were, on average, more expanded clones in CD8+ T cells than in CD4+.

The sequencing used CD4+ or CD8+ T cells sorted from blood, collected in a trial of the OX40 agonist ivuxolimab. The chain combines TRBV7-8 with TRBJ1-5, with D unclear. The receptor was derived from an adult with an advanced solid tumor such as melanoma, head and neck, liver or kidney cancer. CDR3 in DNA: TGTGCCAGCAGCCAAAATAGCAATCAGCCCCAGCATTTT. This translates into CASSQNSNQPQHF.